This T cell receptor beta chain comes out of a study of shared clonotypes between healthy human individuals. Study overall: The plates for each donor numbered three CD4 naive, three CD4 memory, two CD8 naive and one CD8 memory. General observations from the study: Although depth was large, rarefaction showed that sequencing of the sorted subsets was incomplete.

A note on this clone: Antigen unknown.

The healthy adult donors were HIV-negative and reported no recent acute infections or vaccinations. Sequencing was performed with immunoSEQ multiplex PCR; in TCRdb, only in-frame clones are kept and a portion is missing. The sample has about 180,000 clones; 85% to 95% are singletons. Germline values: CDR1 SGHAT, CDR2 FQNNGV. V gave up 1 base and J gave up 0 bases, with 19 bases separating them. The CDR3 consists of 19 residues. This chain links TRBV11-2 with TRBJ1-3; D remains ambiguous. Sequencing was performed on naive CD4+ T cells sorted from blood. Subset in this sample: CD45RA+ positively selected. The receptor comes from a woman aged 25-40 years in good health. CDR3 sequence: CASSLVALGNTISGNTIYF. CDR3 in DNA: TGTGCCAGCAGCTTAGTGGCCTTGGGGAACACCATCTCTGGAAACACCATATATTTT.